The present entry profiles one T cell receptor beta chain with its context. This record comes from a study of blood T cell repertoires in COVID-19. The wider study: Acute and convalescent COVID-19 samples came from the United States, Italy and Spain. T cells, B-cell-depleted T cells, or PBMCs provided the cDNA or gDNA that served as material.

Those enrolled in Seattle joined during active infection and were followed longitudinally afterward. In the original workflow: Nucleated cell counts were estimated from reference gene primer amplification. Sequencing was performed with immunoSEQ multiplex PCR; in TCRdb, only in-frame clones are kept and a portion is missing. V and J calls and clone size are as listed in that table; D and trimming were resolved from the DNA. The sample consists of about 300,000 clones, more than 85% of them appearing once. The CDR3 length is 14 residues. V was clipped by 6 bases and J by 3 bases, with 15 bases between them. Germline V CDR1 and CDR2: ENHRY, SYGVKD.

This clonotype originated in a woman between 25 and 40 years old with COVID-19, enrolled during active disease. The specimen was peripheral blood. This chain uses TRBV10-3 with TRBJ2-7, with D perhaps matching TRBD1 (5 bases). The CDR3 coding sequence is TGTGCCATCAGCCGACAGAAAGTTGACTACGAGCAGTACTTC. Amino acids: CAISRQKVDYEQYF.